This T cell receptor (beta chain) was documented in a study of T-cell memory formation after mild COVID-19. Study findings and constraints: The pre-infection memory compartment contained some responding clones, suggesting cross-reactive memory joined. While clones contracting from day 15 to 85 were balanced between CD4 and CD8, later expanders leaned CD4+.

This clonotype was seen more than once but under ten times. Its specificity is not known. V lost 0 bases and J 7 bases, leaving 13 bases between the germline ends. The CDR3 spans 16 residues. The germline gives CDR1 MNHNS, CDR2 SASEGT. Researchers used 5'RACE with constant-segment primers to make TCR alpha and TCR beta cDNA libraries that carry sample barcodes and UMIs. TCRdb redid the calling of the 5' RACE reads with MiXCR, one entry per CDR3 protein. The sample has around 370,000 distinct CDR3 sequences; more than 20% are singletons. The chain is built from TRBV6-1 and TRBJ1-6; D is ambiguous. Sequencing was done on a sample of PBMCs or a T cell subset sorted from them (not recorded which). The TCR was taken from an adult woman who had mild COVID-19 (a few samples of this study predate the infection). Cell type and time point are not known. CDR3 amino acids: CASSEALSGRNSPLHF. In DNA, the CDR3 is TGTGCCAGCAGTGAAGCACTAAGTGGTCGCAATTCACCCCTCCACTTT.